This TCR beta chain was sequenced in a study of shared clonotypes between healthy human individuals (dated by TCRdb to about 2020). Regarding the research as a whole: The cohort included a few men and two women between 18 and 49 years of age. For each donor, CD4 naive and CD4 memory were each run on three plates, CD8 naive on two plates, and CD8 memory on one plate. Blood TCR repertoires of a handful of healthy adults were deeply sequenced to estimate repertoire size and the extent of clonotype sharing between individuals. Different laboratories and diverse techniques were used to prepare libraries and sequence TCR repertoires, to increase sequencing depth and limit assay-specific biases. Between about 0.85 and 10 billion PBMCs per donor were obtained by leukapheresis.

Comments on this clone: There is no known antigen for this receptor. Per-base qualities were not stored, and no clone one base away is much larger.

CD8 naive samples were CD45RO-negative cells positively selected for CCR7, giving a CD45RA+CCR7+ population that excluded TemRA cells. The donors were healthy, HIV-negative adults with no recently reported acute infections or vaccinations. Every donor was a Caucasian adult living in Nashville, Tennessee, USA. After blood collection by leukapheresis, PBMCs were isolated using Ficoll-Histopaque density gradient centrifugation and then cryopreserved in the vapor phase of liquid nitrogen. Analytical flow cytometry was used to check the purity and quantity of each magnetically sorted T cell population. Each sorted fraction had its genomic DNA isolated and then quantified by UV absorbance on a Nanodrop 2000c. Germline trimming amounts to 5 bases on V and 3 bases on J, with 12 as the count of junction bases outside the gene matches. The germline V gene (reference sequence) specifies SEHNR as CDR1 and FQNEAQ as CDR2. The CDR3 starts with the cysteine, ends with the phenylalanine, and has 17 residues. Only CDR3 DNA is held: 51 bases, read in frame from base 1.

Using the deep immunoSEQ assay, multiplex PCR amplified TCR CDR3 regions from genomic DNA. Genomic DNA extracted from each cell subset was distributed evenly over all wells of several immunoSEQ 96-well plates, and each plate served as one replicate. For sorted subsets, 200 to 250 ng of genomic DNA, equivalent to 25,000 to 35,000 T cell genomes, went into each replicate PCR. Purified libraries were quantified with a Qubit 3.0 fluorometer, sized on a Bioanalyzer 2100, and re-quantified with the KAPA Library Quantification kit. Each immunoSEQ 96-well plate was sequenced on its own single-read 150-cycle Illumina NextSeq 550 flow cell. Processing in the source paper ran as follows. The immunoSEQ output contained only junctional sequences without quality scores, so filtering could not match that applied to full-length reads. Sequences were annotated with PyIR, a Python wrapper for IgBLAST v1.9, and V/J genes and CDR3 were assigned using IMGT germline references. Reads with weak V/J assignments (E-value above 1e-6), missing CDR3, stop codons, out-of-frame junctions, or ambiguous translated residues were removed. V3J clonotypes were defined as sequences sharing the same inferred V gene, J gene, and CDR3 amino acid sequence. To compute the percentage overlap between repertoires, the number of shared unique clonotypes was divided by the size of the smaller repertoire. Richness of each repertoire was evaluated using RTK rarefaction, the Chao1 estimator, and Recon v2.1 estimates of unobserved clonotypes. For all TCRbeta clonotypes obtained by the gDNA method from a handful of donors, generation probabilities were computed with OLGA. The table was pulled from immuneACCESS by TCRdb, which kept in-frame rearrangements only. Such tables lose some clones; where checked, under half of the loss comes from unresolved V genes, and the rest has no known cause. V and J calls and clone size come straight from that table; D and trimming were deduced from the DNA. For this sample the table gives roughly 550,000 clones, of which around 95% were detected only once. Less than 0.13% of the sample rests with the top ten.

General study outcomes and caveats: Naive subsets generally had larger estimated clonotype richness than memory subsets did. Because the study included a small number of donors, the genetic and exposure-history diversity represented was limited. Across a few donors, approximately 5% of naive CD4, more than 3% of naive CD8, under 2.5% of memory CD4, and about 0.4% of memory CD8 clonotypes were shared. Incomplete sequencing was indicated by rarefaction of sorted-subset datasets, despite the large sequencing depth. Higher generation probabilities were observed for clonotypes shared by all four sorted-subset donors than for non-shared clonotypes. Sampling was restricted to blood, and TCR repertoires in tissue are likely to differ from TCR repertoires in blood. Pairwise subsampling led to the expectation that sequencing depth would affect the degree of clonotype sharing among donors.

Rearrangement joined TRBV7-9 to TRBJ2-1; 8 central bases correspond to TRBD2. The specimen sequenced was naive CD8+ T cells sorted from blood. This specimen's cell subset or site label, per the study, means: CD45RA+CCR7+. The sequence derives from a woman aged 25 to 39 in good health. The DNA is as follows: TGTGCCAGCAGCATGGGACTAGTGGGGGCTGGCTACAATGAGCAGTTCTTC. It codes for CASSMGLVGAGYNEQFF.